The clone carrying this TCR beta chain showed up many times. What it recognizes is unknown. TCRdb itself ran the 5' RACE reads through MiXCR, one entry per CDR3 protein. The sample includes about 240,000 distinct CDR3 sequences, roughly 8.6% seen only once; the top ten take around 7%. The data were taken from a study of CD8 T cells in ankylosing spondylitis. Findings of the study overall: In peripheral blood, disease-linked CD8+ clones occurred at relatively low frequencies. The study looked at matched synovial fluid samples from ankylosing spondylitis patients. Disease-linked clones were reported to be significantly enriched there.

The CDR3 covers 16 residues. From germline, CDR1 is DFQATT and CDR2 SNEGSKA (reference sequence). V was shortened by 3 bases and J by 0 bases, with 17 bases between the two germline ends. The receptor's source is a male donor with ankylosing spondylitis or in good health (not recorded which). The rearrangement joins TRBV20-1 to TRBJ1-2; the D gene is possibly TRBD1 (5 bases). What was sequenced was blood, either unsorted or a sorted T cell fraction (not recorded which). The CDR3 loop is CSASPRGGKANYGYTF. CDR3 DNA: TGCAGTGCTAGTCCCCGGGGGGGGAAAGCTAACTATGGCTACACCTTC.